This TCR beta chain stems from a study of blood T cell repertoires in COVID-19. The CDR3 contains 12 residues. Trimming cost V 4 bases and J 4 bases, with 7 bases left between them. The germline V gene encodes CDR1 MGHDK and CDR2 SYGVNS. The repertoire was sequenced with immunoSEQ multiplex PCR; TCRdb's copy has only in-frame clones and lacks some. Of about 270,000 clones in the sample, around 86% are singletons; the top ten hold around 15%. The sequenced sample consisted of PBMCs or T cells enriched from blood (not recorded which). This TCR was sampled from a man aged 18 to 29 who had recovered from COVID-19. The V call is TRBV25-1, the J call TRBJ1-2, with D perhaps matching TRBD1 (6 bases). CDR3 sequence (DNA): TGTGCCAGCAGTGTACAGGGCTATGGCTACACCTTC. Its translation: CASSVQGYGYTF.